The rows below give T cell receptor beta chains drawn from one sample of a study of human T cells and chemical hapten exposure. MiXCR was run by TCRdb on the RACE reads, yielding one entry per CDR3 protein. Here the sample spans about 47,000 distinct CDR3 sequences, approximately 4% being singletons. Sequencing used whole blood. All receptors come from a human donor in good health. Some clones in this sample may be carry-over from other donors' samples. Both conserved end residues are part of each CDR3.

v_call cdr3_aa
TRBV29-1 CSVDKTGNTEAFF
TRBV7-9 CASSFPVGALTKLQETQYF
TRBV11-3 CASSQRLSDTQYF
TRBV12-3/TRBV12-4 CASSFESTDTQYF
TRBV14 CASSRLAGVNEQFF
TRBV3-1 CASSQEAPNEQYF
TRBV4-1 CASSPPRGRGLATEAFF
TRBV7-8 CASSQDRLNTEAFF
TRBV20-1 CSASAGAAGNEKLFF
TRBV27 CASSFGFGQNYGYTF
TRBV20-1 CSARDVPGAGVLFF
TRBV3-1 CASSQRGMEPQHF
TRBV4-1 CASSQQQTTNYGYTF
TRBV29-1 CSVGGQGLLQETQYF
TRBV15 CATSRGRGGINYGYTF
TRBV29-1 CGGLERSYNEQFF
TRBV19 CASRRDRELGEQFF
TRBV27 CASSFLSQETQYF
TRBV12-3/TRBV12-4 CASSSRQGGSF
TRBV5-1 CASSHGTADNSPLHF
TRBV29-1 CSVYQGKIESYEQYF
TRBV13 CASSLGLGTRAGNGNTEAFF